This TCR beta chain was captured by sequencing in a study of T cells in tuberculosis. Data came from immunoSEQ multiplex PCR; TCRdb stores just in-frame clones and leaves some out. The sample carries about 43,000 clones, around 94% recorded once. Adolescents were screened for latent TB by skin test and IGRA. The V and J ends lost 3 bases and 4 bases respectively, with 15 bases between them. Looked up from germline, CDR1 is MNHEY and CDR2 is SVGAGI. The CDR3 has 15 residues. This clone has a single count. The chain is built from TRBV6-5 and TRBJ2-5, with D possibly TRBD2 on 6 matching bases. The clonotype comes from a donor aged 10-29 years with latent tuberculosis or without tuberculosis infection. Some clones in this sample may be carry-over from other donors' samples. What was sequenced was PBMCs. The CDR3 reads CASSYGTQGGETQYF. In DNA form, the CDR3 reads TGTGCCAGCAGTTATGGGACTCAGGGAGGAGAGACCCAGTACTTC.